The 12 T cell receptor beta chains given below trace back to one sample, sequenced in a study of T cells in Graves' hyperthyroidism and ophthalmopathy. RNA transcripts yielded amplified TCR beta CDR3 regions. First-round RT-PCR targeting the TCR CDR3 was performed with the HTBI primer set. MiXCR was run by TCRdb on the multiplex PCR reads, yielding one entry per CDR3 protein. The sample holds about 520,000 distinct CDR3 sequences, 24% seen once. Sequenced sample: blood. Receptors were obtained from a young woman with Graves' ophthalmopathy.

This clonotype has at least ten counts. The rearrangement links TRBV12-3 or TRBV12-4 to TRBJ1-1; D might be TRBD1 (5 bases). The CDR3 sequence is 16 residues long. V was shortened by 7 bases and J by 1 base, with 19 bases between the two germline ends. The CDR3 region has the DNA TGTGCCAGCAATCCCTTCGCGGGGGGGGAGAACACTGAAGCTTTCTTT. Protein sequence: CASNPFAGGENTEAFF.

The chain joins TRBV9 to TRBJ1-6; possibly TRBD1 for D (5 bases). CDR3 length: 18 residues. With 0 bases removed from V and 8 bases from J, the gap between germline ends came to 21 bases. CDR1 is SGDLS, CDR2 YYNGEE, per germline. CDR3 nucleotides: TGTGCCAGCAGCGTAGTGTTTCCCAGGGTCCCTGCCGATTCACCCCTCCACTTT. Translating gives CASSVVFPRVPADSPLHF. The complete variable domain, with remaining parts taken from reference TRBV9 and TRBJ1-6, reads DSGVTQTPKHLITATGQRVTLRCSPRSGDLSVYWYQQSLDQGLQFLIQYYNGEERAKGNILERFSAQQFPDLHSELNLSSLELGDSALYFCASSVVFPRVPADSPLHFGNGTRLTVT.

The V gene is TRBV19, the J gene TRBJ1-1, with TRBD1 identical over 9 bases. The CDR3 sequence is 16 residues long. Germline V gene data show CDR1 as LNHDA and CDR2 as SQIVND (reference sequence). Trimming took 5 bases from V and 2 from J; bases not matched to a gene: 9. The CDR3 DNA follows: TGTGCCAGTAGTGCGCCGGGACAGGGAGTCAACACTGAAGCTTTCTTT. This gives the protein CASSAPGQGVNTEAFF.

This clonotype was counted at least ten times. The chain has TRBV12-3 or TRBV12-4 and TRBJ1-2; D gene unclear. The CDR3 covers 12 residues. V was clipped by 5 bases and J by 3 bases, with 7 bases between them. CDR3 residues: CASSQEYYGYTF. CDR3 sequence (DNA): TGTGCCAGCAGTCAGGAGTACTATGGCTACACCTTC.

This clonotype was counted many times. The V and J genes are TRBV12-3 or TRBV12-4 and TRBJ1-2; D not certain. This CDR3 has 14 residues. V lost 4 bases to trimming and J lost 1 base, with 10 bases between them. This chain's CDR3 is CASSWALSNYGYTF. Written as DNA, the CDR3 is TGTGCCAGCAGTTGGGCCCTCAGTAACTATGGCTACACCTTC.

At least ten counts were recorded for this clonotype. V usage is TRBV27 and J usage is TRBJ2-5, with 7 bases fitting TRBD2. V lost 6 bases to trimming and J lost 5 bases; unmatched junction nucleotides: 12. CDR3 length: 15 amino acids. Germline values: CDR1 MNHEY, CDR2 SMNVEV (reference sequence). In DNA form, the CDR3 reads TGTGCCAGCAGGCGGGGGAGACTCAGCAGGGAGACCCAGTACTTC. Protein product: CASRRGRLSRETQYF.

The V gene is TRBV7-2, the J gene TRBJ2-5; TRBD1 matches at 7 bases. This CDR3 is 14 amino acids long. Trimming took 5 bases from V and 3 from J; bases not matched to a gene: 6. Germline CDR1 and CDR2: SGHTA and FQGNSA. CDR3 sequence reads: CASSIRDREETQYF. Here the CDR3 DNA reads TGTGCCAGCAGCATCCGGGACAGAGAAGAGACCCAGTACTTC.

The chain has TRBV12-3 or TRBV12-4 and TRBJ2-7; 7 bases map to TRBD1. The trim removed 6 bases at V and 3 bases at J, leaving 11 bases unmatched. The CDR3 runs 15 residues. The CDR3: CASRTSGTAIYEQYF. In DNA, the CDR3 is TGTGCCAGCAGAACCTCCGGGACAGCAATCTACGAGCAGTACTTC.

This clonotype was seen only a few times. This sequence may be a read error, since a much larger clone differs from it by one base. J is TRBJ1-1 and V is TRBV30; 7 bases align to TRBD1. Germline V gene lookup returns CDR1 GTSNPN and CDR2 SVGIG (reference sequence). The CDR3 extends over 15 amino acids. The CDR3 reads CAWSSQGRLKTEAFF. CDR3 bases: TGTGCCTGGTCCTCACAGGGGAGGTTGAAGACTGAAGCTTTCTTT.

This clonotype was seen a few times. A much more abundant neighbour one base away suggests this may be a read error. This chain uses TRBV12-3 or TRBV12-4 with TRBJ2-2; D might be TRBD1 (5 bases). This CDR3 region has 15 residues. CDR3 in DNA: TGTGCCAGCAGTTTAGGATCAGACAGCACCAGGGAGCTGTTTTTT. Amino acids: CASSLGSDSTRELFF.

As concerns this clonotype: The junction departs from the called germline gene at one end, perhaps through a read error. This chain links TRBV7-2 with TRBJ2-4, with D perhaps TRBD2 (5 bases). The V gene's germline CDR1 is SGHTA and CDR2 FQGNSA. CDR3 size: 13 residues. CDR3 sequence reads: CASSDLAKNIKYF. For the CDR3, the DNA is TGTGCCAGCAGCGATCTAGCCAAAAACATTAAGTACTTC.

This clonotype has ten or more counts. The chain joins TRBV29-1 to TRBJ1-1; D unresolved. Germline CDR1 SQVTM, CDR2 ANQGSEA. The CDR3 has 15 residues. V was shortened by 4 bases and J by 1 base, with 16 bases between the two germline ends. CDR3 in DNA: TGCAGCGTTGCAGGCGGCAGCAACAAGAACACTGAAGCTTTCTTT. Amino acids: CSVAGGSNKNTEAFF.